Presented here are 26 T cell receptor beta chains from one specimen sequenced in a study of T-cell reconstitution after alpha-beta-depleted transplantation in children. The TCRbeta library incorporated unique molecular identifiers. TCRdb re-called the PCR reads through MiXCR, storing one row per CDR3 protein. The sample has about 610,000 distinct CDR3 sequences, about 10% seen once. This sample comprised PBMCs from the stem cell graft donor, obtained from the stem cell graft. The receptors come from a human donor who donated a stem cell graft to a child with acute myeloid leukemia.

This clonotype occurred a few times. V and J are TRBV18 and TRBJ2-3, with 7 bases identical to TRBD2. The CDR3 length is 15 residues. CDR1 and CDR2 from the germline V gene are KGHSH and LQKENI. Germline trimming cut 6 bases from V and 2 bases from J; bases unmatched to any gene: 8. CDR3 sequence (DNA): TGTGCCAGCTCCAGTCTAGCGGCATTCACAGATACGCAGTATTTT. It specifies CASSSLAAFTDTQYF.

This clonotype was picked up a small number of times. The chain's CDR3 is CATSRGPGDTIYF. DNA for the CDR3: TGTGCCACCAGCAGAGGTCCGGGGGACACCATATATTTT. This chain links TRBV15 with TRBJ1-3, with D perhaps matching TRBD1 (5 bases). The CDR3 spans 13 residues. Germline V lookup: CDR1 LNHNV, CDR2 YYDKDF (reference sequence). The germline V and J ends were trimmed by 1 base and 8 bases, with 9 bases remaining between them.

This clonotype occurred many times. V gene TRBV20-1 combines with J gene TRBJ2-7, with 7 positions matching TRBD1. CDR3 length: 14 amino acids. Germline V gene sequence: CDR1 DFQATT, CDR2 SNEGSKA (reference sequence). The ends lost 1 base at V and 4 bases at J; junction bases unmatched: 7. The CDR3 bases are TGCAGTGCTAGAGGAGGGCAGGGGGAGTACGAGCAGTACTTC. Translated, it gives CSARGGQGEYEQYF.

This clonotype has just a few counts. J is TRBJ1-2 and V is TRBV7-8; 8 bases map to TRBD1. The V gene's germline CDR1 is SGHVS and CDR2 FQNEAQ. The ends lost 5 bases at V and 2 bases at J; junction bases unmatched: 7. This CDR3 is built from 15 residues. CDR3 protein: CASSPRDRQNYGYTF. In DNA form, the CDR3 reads TGTGCCAGCAGCCCGAGGGACAGGCAAAACTATGGCTACACCTTC.

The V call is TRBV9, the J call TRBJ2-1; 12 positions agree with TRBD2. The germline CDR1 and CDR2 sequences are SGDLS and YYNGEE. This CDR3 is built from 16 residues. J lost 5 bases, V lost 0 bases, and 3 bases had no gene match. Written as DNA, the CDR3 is TGTGCCAGCAGCGTAGCGCTAGCGGGAGGGGACAATGAGCAGTTCTTC. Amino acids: CASSVALAGGDNEQFF.

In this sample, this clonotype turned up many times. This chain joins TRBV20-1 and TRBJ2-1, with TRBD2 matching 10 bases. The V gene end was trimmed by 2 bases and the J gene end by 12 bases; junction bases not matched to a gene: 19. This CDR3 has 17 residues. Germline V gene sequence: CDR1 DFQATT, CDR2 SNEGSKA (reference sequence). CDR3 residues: CSARLERLAGLQQGQFF. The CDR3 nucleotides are TGCAGTGCTAGACTCGAAAGACTAGCGGGTCTCCAACAGGGGCAGTTCTTC.

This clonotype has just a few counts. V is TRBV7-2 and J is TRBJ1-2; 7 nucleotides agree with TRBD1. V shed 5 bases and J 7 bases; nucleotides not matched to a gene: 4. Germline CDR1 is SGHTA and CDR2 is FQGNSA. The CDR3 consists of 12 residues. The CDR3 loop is CASSAQGSGYTF. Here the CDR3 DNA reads TGTGCCAGCAGCGCACAGGGGTCTGGCTACACCTTC.

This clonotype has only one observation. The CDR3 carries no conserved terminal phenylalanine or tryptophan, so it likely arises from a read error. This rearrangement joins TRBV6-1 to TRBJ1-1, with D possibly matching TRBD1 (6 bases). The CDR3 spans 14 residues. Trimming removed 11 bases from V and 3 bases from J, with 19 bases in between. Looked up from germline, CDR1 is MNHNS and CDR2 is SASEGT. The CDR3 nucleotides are TGTGCCGTCTTAGAGCGGGGGGCCGACACTGAAGCTTTCTGT. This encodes CAVLERGADTEAFC.

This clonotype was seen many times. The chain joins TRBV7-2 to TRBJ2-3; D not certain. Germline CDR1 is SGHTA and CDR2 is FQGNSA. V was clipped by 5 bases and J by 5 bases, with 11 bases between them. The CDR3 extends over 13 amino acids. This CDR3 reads CASSSEAEDTQYF. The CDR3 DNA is TGTGCCAGCAGCAGCGAGGCAGAAGATACGCAGTATTTT.

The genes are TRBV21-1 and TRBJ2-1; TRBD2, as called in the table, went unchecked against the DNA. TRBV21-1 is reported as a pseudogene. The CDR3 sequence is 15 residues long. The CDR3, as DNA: TGTGCCAGCAGCAGGGCTAGCGGGACGTGCAATGAGCAGTTCTTC. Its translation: CASSRASGTCNEQFF.

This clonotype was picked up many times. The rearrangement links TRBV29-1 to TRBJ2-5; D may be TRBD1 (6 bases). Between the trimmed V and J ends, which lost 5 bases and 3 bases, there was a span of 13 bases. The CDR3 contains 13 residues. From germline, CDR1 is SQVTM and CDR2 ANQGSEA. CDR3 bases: TGCAGCGTTCAACAGGGATCGAAAGAGACCCAGTACTTC. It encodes CSVQQGSKETQYF.

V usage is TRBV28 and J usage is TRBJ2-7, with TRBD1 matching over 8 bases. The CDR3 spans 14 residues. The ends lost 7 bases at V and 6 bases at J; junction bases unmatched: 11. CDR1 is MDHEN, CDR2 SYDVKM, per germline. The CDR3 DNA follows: TGTGCCAGCACTCTGGACAGGGCGAGAGCCGAGCAGTACTTC. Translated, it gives CASTLDRARAEQYF.

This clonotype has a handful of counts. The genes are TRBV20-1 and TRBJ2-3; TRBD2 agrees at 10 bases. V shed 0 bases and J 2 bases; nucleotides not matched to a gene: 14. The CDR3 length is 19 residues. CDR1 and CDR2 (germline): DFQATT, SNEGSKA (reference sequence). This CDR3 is CSARDEGPAGGGYTDTQYF. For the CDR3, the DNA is TGCAGTGCTAGAGATGAGGGTCCAGCGGGAGGGGGATACACAGATACGCAGTATTTT.

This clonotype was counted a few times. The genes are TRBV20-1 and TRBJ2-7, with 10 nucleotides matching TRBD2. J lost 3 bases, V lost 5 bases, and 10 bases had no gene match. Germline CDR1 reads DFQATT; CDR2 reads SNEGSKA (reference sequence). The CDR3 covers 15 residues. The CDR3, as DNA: TGCAGTGCTCCCGGGGCTAGCGGGGGTAACTACGAGCAGTACTTC. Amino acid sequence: CSAPGASGGNYEQYF.

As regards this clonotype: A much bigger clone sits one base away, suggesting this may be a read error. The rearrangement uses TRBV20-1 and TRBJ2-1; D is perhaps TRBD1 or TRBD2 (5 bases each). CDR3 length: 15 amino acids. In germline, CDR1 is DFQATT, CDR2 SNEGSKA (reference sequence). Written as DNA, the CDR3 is TGCTGTGCCAGTCGTGGGCTGGGGGCCTACAATGAGCAGTTCTTC. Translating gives CCASRGLGAYNEQFF.

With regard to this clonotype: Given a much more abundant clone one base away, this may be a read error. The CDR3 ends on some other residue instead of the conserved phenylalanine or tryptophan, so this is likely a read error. CDR3 sequence reads: CASSLSPNQPQHC. DNA of the CDR3: TGTGCCAGCAGTTTGTCCCCGAATCAGCCCCAGCATTGT. The V gene is TRBV6-5, the J gene TRBJ1-5, with no clear D. Trimming shortened V by 4 bases and J by 4 bases, and 8 bases separated the two germline ends. Per the germline V gene, CDR1 is MNHEY and CDR2 is SVGAGI. The CDR3 is made up of 13 amino acids.

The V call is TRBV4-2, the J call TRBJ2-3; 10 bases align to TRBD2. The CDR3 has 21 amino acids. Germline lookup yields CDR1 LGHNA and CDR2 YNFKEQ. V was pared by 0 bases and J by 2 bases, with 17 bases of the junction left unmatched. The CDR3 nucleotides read TGTGCCAGCAGCCAAGATGAGGCTGGTAGCGGGAGGCCGCATGTCACAGATACGCAGTATTTT. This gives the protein CASSQDEAGSGRPHVTDTQYF.

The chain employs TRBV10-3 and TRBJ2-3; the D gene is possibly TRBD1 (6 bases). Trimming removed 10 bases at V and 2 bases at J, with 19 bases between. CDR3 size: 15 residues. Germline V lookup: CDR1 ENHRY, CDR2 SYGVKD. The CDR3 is CATTSTGPSTDTQYF. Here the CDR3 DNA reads TGTGCCACTACTTCGACAGGCCCCTCCACAGATACGCAGTATTTT.

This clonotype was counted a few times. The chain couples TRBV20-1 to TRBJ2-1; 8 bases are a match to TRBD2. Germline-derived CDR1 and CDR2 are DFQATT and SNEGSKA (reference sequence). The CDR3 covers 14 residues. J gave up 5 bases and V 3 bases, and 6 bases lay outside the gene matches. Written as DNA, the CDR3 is TGCAGTGCTAGGAGGACTAGCATAAACAATGAGCAGTTCTTC. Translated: CSARRTSINNEQFF.

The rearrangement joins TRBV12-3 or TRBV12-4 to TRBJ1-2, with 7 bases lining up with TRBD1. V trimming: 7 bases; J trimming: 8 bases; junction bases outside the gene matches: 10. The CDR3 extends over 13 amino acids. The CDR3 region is CASTDTGTEGYTF. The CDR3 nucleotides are TGTGCCAGCACCGATACCGGGACAGAGGGCTACACCTTC.

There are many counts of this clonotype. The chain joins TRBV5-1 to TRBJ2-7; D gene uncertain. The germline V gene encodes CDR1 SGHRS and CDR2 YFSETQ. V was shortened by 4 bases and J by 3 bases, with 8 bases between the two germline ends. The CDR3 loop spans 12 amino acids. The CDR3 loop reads CASSVDIYEQYF. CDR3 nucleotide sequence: TGCGCCAGCAGCGTTGACATCTACGAGCAGTACTTC. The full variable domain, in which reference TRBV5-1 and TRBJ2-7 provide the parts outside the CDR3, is KAGVTQTPRYLIKTRGQQVTLSCSPISGHRSVSWYQQTPGQGLQFLFEYFSETQRNKGNFPGRFSGRQFSNSRSEMNVSTLELGDSALYLCASSVDIYEQYFGPGTRLTVT.

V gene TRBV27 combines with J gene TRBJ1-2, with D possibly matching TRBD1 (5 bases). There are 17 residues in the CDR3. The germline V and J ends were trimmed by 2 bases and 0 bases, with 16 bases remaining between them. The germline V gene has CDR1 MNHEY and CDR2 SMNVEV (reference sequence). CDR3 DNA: TGTGCCAGCAGTTTAAAAGCGCGGGGAGGGGCTAACTATGGCTACACCTTC. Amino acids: CASSLKARGGANYGYTF.

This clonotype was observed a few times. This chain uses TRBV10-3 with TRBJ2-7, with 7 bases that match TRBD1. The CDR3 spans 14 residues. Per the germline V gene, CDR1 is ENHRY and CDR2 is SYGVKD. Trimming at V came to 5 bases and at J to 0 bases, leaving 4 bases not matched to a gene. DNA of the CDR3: TGTGCCATCAGTACGGGACAGCGCTCCTACGAGCAGTACTTC. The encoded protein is CAISTGQRSYEQYF.

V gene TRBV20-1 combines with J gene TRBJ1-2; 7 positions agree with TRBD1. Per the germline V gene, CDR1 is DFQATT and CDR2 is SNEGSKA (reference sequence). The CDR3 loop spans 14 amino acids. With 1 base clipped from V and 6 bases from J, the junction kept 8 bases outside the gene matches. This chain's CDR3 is CSARGEGGADGYTF. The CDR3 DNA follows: TGCAGTGCTAGAGGCGAAGGGGGCGCGGATGGCTACACCTTC.

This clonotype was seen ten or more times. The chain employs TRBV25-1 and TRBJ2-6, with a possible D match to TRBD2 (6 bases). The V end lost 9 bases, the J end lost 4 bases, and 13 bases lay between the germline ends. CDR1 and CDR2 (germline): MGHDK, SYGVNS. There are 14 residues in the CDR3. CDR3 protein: CASSRGGGANVLTF. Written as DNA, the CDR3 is TGTGCCAGTTCGAGGGGAGGAGGGGCCAACGTCCTGACTTTC.

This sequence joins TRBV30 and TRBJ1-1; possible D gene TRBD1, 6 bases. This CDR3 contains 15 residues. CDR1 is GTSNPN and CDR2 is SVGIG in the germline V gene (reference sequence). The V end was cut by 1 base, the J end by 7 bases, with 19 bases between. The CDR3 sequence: CAWSDRLPPDSEAFF. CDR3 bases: TGTGCCTGGAGTGACAGACTCCCCCCGGACAGTGAAGCTTTCTTT.